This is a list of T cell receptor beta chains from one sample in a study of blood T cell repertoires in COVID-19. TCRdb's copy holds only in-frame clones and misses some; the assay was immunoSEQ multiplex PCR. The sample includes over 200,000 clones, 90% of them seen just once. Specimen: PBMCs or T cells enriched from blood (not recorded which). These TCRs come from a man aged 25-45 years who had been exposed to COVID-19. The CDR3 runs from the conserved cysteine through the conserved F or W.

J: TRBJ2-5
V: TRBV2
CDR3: CASTLAGYQETQYF

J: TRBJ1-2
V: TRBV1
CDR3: CTSSQGFPGDTNYGYTF

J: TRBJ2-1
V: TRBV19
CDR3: CASSVPADSYNEQFF

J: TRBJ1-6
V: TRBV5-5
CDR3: CASRRSRARFSSYNSPLHF

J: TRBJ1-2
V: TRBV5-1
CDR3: CASSPRYVGGGYGYTF

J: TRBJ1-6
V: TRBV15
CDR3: CATSRARSVSPLHF

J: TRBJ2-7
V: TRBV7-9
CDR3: CASSFLYEQYF

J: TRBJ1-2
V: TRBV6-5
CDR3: CASSQNRGLVYGYTF

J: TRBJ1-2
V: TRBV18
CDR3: CASSRREGDYGYTF

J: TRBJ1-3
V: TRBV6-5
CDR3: CASTEDSGNTIYF

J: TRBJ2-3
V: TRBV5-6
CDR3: CASSLGRWTDTQYF

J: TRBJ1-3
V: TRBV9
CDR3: CASSVLGNTIYF

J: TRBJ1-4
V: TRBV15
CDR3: CATSRAGGSAGEKLFF

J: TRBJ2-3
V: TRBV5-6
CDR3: CASSPIAGVKDTQYF

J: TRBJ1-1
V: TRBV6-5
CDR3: CASRTGGGEAFF

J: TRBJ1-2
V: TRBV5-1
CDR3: CASSPAAGNYGYTF

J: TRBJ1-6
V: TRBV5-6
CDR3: CASSPWGDGSPLHF

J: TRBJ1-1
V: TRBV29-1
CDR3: CSALTLNTEAFF

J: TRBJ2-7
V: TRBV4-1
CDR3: CASSQSTGSHYEQYF

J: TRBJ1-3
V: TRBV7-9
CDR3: CASSLGVGFGNTIYF

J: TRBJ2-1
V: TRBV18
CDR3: CASSPDPQGEQFF

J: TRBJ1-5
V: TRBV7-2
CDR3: CASSQDFRVQPQHF

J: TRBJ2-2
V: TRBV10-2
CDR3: CASSESISFVSRCGALNTGELFF

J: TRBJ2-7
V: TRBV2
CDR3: CASSEEAGDTYEQYF

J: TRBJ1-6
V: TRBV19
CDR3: CASSSDSFRSYNSPLHF

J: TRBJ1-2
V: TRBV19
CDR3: CASSRTRGQDYGYTF

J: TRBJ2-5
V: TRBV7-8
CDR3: CASSASTTQETQYF

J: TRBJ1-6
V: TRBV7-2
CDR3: CASSFEGRYSPLHF

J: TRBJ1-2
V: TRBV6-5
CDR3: CASSYLQGVVGYGYTF

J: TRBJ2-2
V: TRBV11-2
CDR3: CASSLGQNTGELFF

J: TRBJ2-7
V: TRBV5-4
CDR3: CASSIPGSRAGQYF

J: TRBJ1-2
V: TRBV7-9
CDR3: CASSSQESYGYTF

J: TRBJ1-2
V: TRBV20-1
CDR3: CSARGQNGYTF

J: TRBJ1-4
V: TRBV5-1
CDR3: CASSLAGASTNEKLFF

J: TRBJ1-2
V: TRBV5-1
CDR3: CASSQGQGRSGYTF

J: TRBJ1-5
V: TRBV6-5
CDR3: CASSITGGEDQPQHF

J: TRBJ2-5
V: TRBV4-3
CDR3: CASSQILSAGGETQYF

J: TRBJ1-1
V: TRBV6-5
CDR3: CASSLRDRGARAFF

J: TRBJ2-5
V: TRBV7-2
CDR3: CASSHWTSGRETQYF

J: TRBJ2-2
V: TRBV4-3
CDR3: CASSPLAGQGDTGELFF

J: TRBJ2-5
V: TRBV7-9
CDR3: CASSLITGGKETQYF

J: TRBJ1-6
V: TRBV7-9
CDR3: CASSLFARDSPLHF

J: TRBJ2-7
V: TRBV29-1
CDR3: CSVGSESEQYF